The 23 T cell receptor beta chains below were found in one sample sequenced in a study of blood T cells in healthy people across ages. PCR was performed a second time for roughly 7 to 11 cycles using a sample-barcoded 5' primer and a J-beta primer mix. TCRdb independently ran MiXCR on the 5' RACE reads; one entry per CDR3 protein. The sample contains around 1.5 million distinct CDR3 sequences, about 35% of which appear only once. Material for sequencing was blood. The source is a woman aged 30 to 39 in good health.

The rearrangement joins TRBV18 to TRBJ1-5; D remains unclear. Trimming left V 5 bases short and J 4 bases short, with 12 bases between. Per germline, CDR1 KGHSH and CDR2 LQKENI. This CDR3 comprises 14 residues. Here the CDR3 reads CASSTSVMNQPQHF. Here the CDR3 DNA reads TGTGCCAGCTCAACCAGTGTGATGAATCAGCCCCAGCATTTT.

This clonotype was seen at least ten times. The rearrangement links TRBV6-2 or TRBV6-3 to TRBJ2-1; 10 bases map to TRBD2. In germline, CDR1 is MNHEY, CDR2 SVGEGT. The length of the CDR3 is 13 residues. Trimming cost V 4 bases and J 9 bases; bases outside gene matches: 3. Here the CDR3 DNA reads TGTGCCAGCAGTTCTAGCGGGGGAGGTGAGCAGTTCTTC. Translated: CASSSSGGGEQFF.

The chain joins TRBV10-2 to TRBJ1-1; D gene ambiguous. V dropped 7 bases and J dropped 2 bases, with 14 bases sitting between them. Germline CDR1 and CDR2: WSHSY and SAAADI. The CDR3 totals 14 residues. This chain's CDR3 is CASTRRADNTEAFF. CDR3 sequence (DNA): TGCGCCAGCACTCGAAGGGCAGACAACACTGAAGCTTTCTTT.

In this sample, this clonotype turned up once. J is TRBJ1-2 and V is TRBV7-2; weak D call: TRBD1 (5 bases). V was cut by 0 bases and J by 13 bases, with 18 bases left in between. The CDR3 has 14 amino acids. Germline CDR1 reads SGHTA; CDR2 reads FQGNSA. CDR3 sequence (DNA): TGTGCCAGCAGCTTAGCGCTAGGGCAGGGCATCTCCACCTTC. The encoded protein is CASSLALGQGISTF. Combining the CDR3 with reference TRBV7-2 and TRBJ1-2 gives the whole variable domain GAGVSQSPSNKVTEKGKDVELRCDPISGHTALYWYRQSLGQGLEFLIYFQGNSAPDKSGLPSDRFSAERTGGSVSTLTIQRTQQEDSAVYLCASSLALGQGISTFGSGTRLTVV.

The V call is TRBV2, the J call TRBJ2-5, with 8 bases matching TRBD1. Trimming at V came to 8 bases and at J to 8 bases, leaving 10 bases not matched to a gene. The CDR3 extends over 13 amino acids. Germline CDR1 SNHLY, CDR2 FYNNEI. The CDR3 nucleotides are TGTGCCAGCTCGGGACAGGACGGAGGAACCCAGTACTTC. The encoded protein is CASSGQDGGTQYF.

The V and J genes are TRBV27 and TRBJ1-2; possible D gene TRBD1, 5 bases. This CDR3 comprises 13 residues. CDR1 MNHEY and CDR2 SMNVEV come from the germline V gene (reference sequence). V was shortened by 5 bases and J by 3 bases, with 10 bases between the two germline ends. The CDR3 is CASSPKQDYGYTF. The CDR3 DNA reads as TGTGCCAGCAGTCCGAAACAGGACTATGGCTACACCTTC.

The CDR3 loop reads CASSILHGEYNEQFF. CDR3 sequence (DNA): TGTGCCAGTAGTATACTACACGGAGAGTACAATGAGCAGTTCTTC. The rearrangement joins TRBV19 to TRBJ2-1, with D uncertain. The CDR3 has 15 amino acids. Trimming took 2 bases from V and 4 from J, leaving 12 bases between them. Per the germline V gene, CDR1 is LNHDA and CDR2 is SQIVND (reference sequence).

In its sample, this clonotype was seen a few times. The V and J genes are TRBV4-1 and TRBJ2-1; 9 bases agree with TRBD2. V dropped 2 bases and J dropped 4; count of bases not matched to a gene: 6. Germline CDR1 reads MGHRA; CDR2 reads YSYEKL. The CDR3 length is 16 residues. The CDR3 DNA follows: TGCGCCAGCAGCCAACCATCTAGCGGGGTATACAATGAGCAGTTCTTC. Encoded protein: CASSQPSSGVYNEQFF.

V usage is TRBV28 and J usage is TRBJ2-1; 10 nucleotides match TRBD2. The CDR3 is 13 amino acids. CDR1 is MDHEN and CDR2 is SYDVKM in the germline V gene. Trimming took 3 bases from V and 15 from J; bases not matched to a gene: 8. The DNA for the CDR3 is TGTGCCAGCAGTTTCCTTGCTAGCGGGAGAGGGTTCTTC. It is translated as CASSFLASGRGFF.

In this sample, this clonotype turned up a few times. CDR3 residues: CASTPHLGGTETQYF. CDR3 DNA: TGTGCCAGCACCCCCCATTTGGGGGGAACGGAGACCCAGTACTTC. The chain is built from TRBV7-2 and TRBJ2-5; a weak D match, TRBD2 (6 bases). Trimming left V 7 bases short and J 5 bases short, with 20 bases between. The V gene's germline CDR1 is SGHTA and CDR2 FQGNSA. CDR3 length equals 15 residues.

The chain recombines TRBV29-1 with TRBJ2-5; tentative D call: TRBD2 (5 bases). The tail of the sequence fits TRBJ2-7 better, so the J call may be wrong. The CDR3 is made up of 15 amino acids. Per germline, CDR1 SQVTM and CDR2 ANQGSEA. CDR3 sequence (DNA): TGCAGCGTTTCAGAATTCCGGGGAGAACTCTACGAGCAGTACTTC. This codes for CSVSEFRGELYEQYF.

For this clonotype: One end of the junction is discordant with germline, which a read error may explain. The V call is TRBV11-1, the J call TRBJ2-7, with 8 bases identical to TRBD1. The germline CDR1 and CDR2 sequences are SGHAT and FQDESV (reference sequence). CDR3 length equals 15 residues. For the CDR3, the DNA is TGTGCCAGCAGCCAGGGGGCTGAGTTGTCCTATGAGCAGTACTTC. Translating it yields CASSQGAELSYEQYF.

This clonotype has more than one count but fewer than ten. The chain carries TRBV6-6 and TRBJ1-5; TRBD1 aligns across 7 bases. The J segment lost 3 bases and the V segment lost 2 bases, leaving 4 bases of the junction unmatched. This CDR3 has 15 amino acids. Germline-derived CDR1 and CDR2 are MNHNY and SVGAGI (reference sequence). The CDR3 DNA sequence: TGTGCCAGCAGTTACCTGACAGGGACCAATCAGCCCCAGCATTTT. The encoded protein is CASSYLTGTNQPQHF.

The rearrangement joins TRBV28 to TRBJ1-2; D unresolved. CDR1 is MDHEN, CDR2 SYDVKM, per germline. V lost 7 bases, J lost 4 bases, and 19 bases lay in between. There are 15 residues in the CDR3. The CDR3 DNA follows: TGTGCCAGCACCCAGCCAGACCTCAAAAGCTATGGCTACACCTTC. Its translation: CASTQPDLKSYGYTF.

The chain employs TRBV21-1 and TRBJ2-3; TRBD2, as called in the table, went unchecked against the DNA. TRBV21-1 is recorded as a pseudogene. This CDR3 has 11 amino acids. In DNA, the CDR3 is TGTGCCAGCGTGAGGGCAGATACGCAGTATTTT. This encodes CASVRADTQYF.

The chain couples TRBV29-1 to TRBJ1-2, with D tentatively TRBD1 (6 bases). The CDR3 runs 12 residues. Germline CDR1 reads SQVTM; CDR2 reads ANQGSEA. Trimming left V 4 bases short and J 8 bases short, with 14 bases between. CDR3 amino acids: CSVAWGAGGYTF. CDR3 coding DNA: TGCAGCGTTGCCTGGGGGGCGGGGGGCTACACCTTC. The variable domain in full, completed from reference TRBV29-1 and TRBJ1-2, reads SAVISQKPSRDICQRGTSLTIQCQVDSQVTMMFWYRQQPGQSLTLIATANQGSEATYESGFVIDKFPISRPNLTFSTLTVSNMSPEDSSIYLCSVAWGAGGYTFGSGTRLTVV.

This clonotype was picked up a small number of times. One end of the junction fails to match germline, which may point to a read error. The CDR3 spells CASSSDYGQYF. CDR3 DNA sequence: TGCGCCAGCAGCTCCGATTACGGGCAGTACTTC. The gene calls are TRBV5-1 and TRBJ2-7; D not resolved. CDR3 length: 11 residues. Germline loops: CDR1 SGHRS, CDR2 YFSETQ.

The chain employs TRBV5-5 and TRBJ1-1; D is uncertain. This CDR3 spans 14 amino acids. Trimming shortened V by 4 bases and J by 1 base, and 11 bases separated the two germline ends. Germline values: CDR1 SGHKS, CDR2 YYEKEE (reference sequence). CDR3 sequence reads: CASSTDMPNTEAFF. CDR3 DNA sequence: TGTGCCAGCAGCACAGACATGCCGAACACTGAAGCTTTCTTT.

V and J are TRBV20-1 and TRBJ1-3; 7 bases fit TRBD1. Germline V lookup: CDR1 DFQATT, CDR2 SNEGSKA (reference sequence). The CDR3 extends over 13 amino acids. Germline trimming cut 5 bases from V and 3 bases from J; bases unmatched to any gene: 4. The CDR3 reads CSASRGNGNTIYF. CDR3 bases: TGCAGTGCTTCCAGGGGGAATGGAAACACCATATATTTT.

This chain links TRBV29-1 with TRBJ2-1, with 14 positions matching TRBD2. J was trimmed by 6 bases and V by 6 bases; bases with no gene match: 10. CDR1 and CDR2 (germline): SQVTM, ANQGSEA. The CDR3 spans 16 residues. The CDR3 DNA is TGCAGCGTAGATGGGACTAGCGGGAGCACAGGCAATGAGCAGTTCTTC. It encodes CSVDGTSGSTGNEQFF.

This sequence joins TRBV7-3 and TRBJ2-1; no firm D call. The germline CDR1 and CDR2 sequences are SGHTA and FQGTGA. V was clipped by 5 bases and J by 10 bases, with 21 bases between them. The CDR3 spans 15 residues. The CDR3 DNA sequence: TGTGCCAGCAGCCCGACTGCTTACCCTTTCGAGGAGCAGTTCTTC. This translates into CASSPTAYPFEEQFF.

This sequence joins TRBV7-3 and TRBJ1-1; the D is unclear. The CDR3 sequence is 15 residues long. CDR1 SGHTA and CDR2 FQGTGA come from the germline V gene. V gave up 2 bases and J gave up 2 bases, with 12 bases separating them. The CDR3 DNA reads as TGTGCCAGCAGCTTAGACGGACGAATAAACACTGAAGCTTTCTTT. Translating gives CASSLDGRINTEAFF. Filled out from reference TRBV7-3 and TRBJ1-1, the complete variable domain reads GAGVSQTPSNKVTEKGKYVELRCDPISGHTALYWYRQSLGQGPEFLIYFQGTGAADDSGLPNDRFFAVRPEGSVSTLKIQRTERGDSAVYLCASSLDGRINTEAFFGQGTRLTVV.

The gene calls are TRBV20-1 and TRBJ2-1; 11 bases fit TRBD1. Germline CDR1 is DFQATT and CDR2 is SNEGSKA (reference sequence). After removal of 0 bases from V and 5 bases from J, the junction contained 6 bases not matched to a gene. The CDR3 length is 16 residues. CDR3 protein: CSARDSGTGGNNEQFF. CDR3 in DNA: TGCAGTGCTAGAGATTCCGGGACAGGGGGGAACAATGAGCAGTTCTTC.